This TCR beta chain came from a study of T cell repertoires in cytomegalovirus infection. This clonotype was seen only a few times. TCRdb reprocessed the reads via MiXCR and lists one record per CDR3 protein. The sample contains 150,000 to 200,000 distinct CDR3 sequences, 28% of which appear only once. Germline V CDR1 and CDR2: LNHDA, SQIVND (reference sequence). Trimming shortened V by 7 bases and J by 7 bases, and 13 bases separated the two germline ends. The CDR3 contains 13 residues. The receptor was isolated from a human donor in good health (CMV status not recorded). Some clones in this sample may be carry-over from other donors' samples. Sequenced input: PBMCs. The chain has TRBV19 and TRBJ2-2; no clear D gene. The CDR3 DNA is TGTGCCAGTACCCGGGTCCCCCACGGGGAGCTGTTTTTT. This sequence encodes CASTRVPHGELFF.